Each of the 19 T cell receptor beta chains below was sequenced from the same sample in a study of cytomegalovirus exposure and HLA in healthy donors. In the PCR, 60 Vbeta and 13 Jbeta primers were used. The repertoire was sequenced with immunoSEQ multiplex PCR; TCRdb's copy has only in-frame clones and lacks some. The table includes 110,000 or so clones, 82% detected once. The sequenced sample was PBMCs. All receptors derive from a woman aged 18 to 35 in good health and CMV-seronegative.

The CDR3 here is CASSYEGHTEAFF. CDR3 sequence (DNA): TGTGCCAGCAGTTACGAGGGTCACACTGAAGCTTTCTTT. The J gene is TRBJ1-1, the V gene TRBV6-4; D is undetermined. Trimming took 5 bases from V and 3 from J, leaving 10 bases between them. The CDR3 runs to 13 residues. The germline gives CDR1 MRHNA, CDR2 SNTAGT.

This clone is labeled as medium-sized. The chain carries TRBV11-2 and TRBJ2-4, with 12 bases lining up with TRBD1. V gave up 5 bases and J gave up 9 bases; unmatched junction bases: 14. This CDR3 region has 17 residues. Germline CDR1 reads SGHAT; CDR2 reads FQNNGV. For the CDR3, the DNA is TGTGCCAGCAGCGATAGACGGGACAGGGGGCTAGCTGGCATTCAGTACTTC. Protein: CASSDRRDRGLAGIQYF.

This chain connects TRBV7-9 to TRBJ1-1; D call uncertain. V was cut by 1 base and J by 5 bases, with 11 bases left in between. This CDR3 contains 14 residues. Germline V gives CDR1 SEHNR, CDR2 FQNEAQ (reference sequence). The CDR3 reads CASSLETPGTEAFF. The CDR3 DNA reads as TGTGCCAGCAGCTTAGAGACCCCGGGAACTGAAGCTTTCTTT.

V usage is TRBV19 and J usage is TRBJ2-1; the D gene is possibly TRBD1 (6 bases). The germline V gene encodes CDR1 LNHDA and CDR2 SQIVND (reference sequence). The CDR3 has 12 residues. V was trimmed by 6 bases and J by 6 bases, leaving 9 bases between them. The CDR3 DNA sequence: TGTGCCAGTAGCGACAGGTTCAATGAGCAGTTCTTC. It translates to CASSDRFNEQFF.

The J gene is TRBJ1-1, the V gene TRBV28, with D possibly matching TRBD1 (6 bases). V lost 1 base to trimming and J lost 7 bases, with 13 bases between them. The CDR3 runs 14 residues. Germline lookup yields CDR1 MDHEN and CDR2 SYDVKM. CDR3 loop: CASSLFNRASEAFF. CDR3 in DNA: TGTGCCAGCAGTTTATTTAACAGGGCTAGTGAAGCTTTCTTT.

The chain is built from TRBV5-4 and TRBJ2-7; 8 nucleotides line up with TRBD2. J lost 4 bases, V lost 4 bases, and 4 bases had no gene match. Germline V gene data show CDR1 as SGHNT and CDR2 as YYREEE (reference sequence). The CDR3 totals 13 residues. The CDR3 loop is CASSTGRAYEQYF. The CDR3 nucleotides read TGTGCCAGCAGCACCGGGAGGGCATACGAGCAGTACTTC.

The chain combines TRBV7-9 with TRBJ1-5; 7 nucleotides match TRBD1. This CDR3 has 18 residues. The germline V gene encodes CDR1 SEHNR and CDR2 FQNEAQ (reference sequence). V dropped 3 bases and J dropped 7; count of bases not matched to a gene: 18. Written as DNA, the CDR3 is TGTGCCAGCAGCTTGGGATACTTACAGGGGAATGTCGGCCAGCCCCAGCATTTT. Translated: CASSLGYLQGNVGQPQHF.

The rearrangement links TRBV11-2 to TRBJ2-1; 11 nucleotides agree with TRBD2. The germline V gene encodes CDR1 SGHAT and CDR2 FQNNGV. The CDR3 loop spans 14 amino acids. The V and J ends lost 7 bases and 6 bases, in that order; junction bases with no gene match: 5. CDR3: CASTLLAGVNEQFF. CDR3 DNA: TGTGCCAGCACCCTACTAGCGGGAGTCAATGAGCAGTTCTTC.

J is TRBJ1-2 and V is TRBV5-6; D is uncertain. The CDR3 has 13 residues. Germline V gene sequence: CDR1 SGHDT, CDR2 YYEEEE. V was clipped by 0 bases and J by 8 bases, with 11 bases between them. CDR3 region: CASSLAGLRGYTF. The CDR3 DNA reads TGTGCCAGCAGCTTGGCGGGGTTGCGGGGCTACACCTTC.

This chain uses TRBV6-1 with TRBJ2-7; possible D gene TRBD1, 6 bases. Germline V CDR1 and CDR2: MNHNS, SASEGT. Trimming left V 2 bases short and J 0 bases short, with 8 bases between. The CDR3 has 14 residues. Here the CDR3 reads CASSENRVSYEQYV. The CDR3 bases are TGTGCCAGCAGTGAAAACAGGGTCTCCTACGAGCAGTACGTC.

This clone was seen only a few times. The chain combines TRBV5-1 with TRBJ2-3, with 7 positions matching TRBD1. The CDR3 length is 13 residues. The germline V gene encodes CDR1 SGHRS and CDR2 YFSETQ. The ends lost 9 bases at V and 2 bases at J; junction bases unmatched: 6. CDR3 sequence reads: CATQGDNTDTQYF. The CDR3 region has the DNA TGCGCCACCCAGGGGGACAACACAGATACGCAGTATTTT.

The gene calls are TRBV29-1 and TRBJ2-5; D not certain. This CDR3 region has 12 residues. CDR1 is SQVTM and CDR2 is ANQGSEA in the germline V gene. Trimming left V 3 bases short and J 2 bases short, with 7 bases between. CDR3 in DNA: TGCAGCGTTGAGGCAGGTCAAGAGACCCAGTACTTC. This codes for CSVEAGQETQYF.

V and J are TRBV19 and TRBJ2-5, with D possibly matching TRBD2 (6 bases). The CDR3 spans 14 residues. Trimming pared 4 bases from V and 4 bases from J, leaving 13 bases between. The germline V gene encodes CDR1 LNHDA and CDR2 SQIVND (reference sequence). For the CDR3, the DNA is TGTGCCAGTAGTACGACTAGTAAAGTAGAGACCCAGTACTTC. Translating gives CASSTTSKVETQYF.

V usage is TRBV5-1 and J usage is TRBJ1-1; unclear D gene. CDR1 and CDR2 (germline): SGHRS, YFSETQ. The germline V and J ends were trimmed by 0 bases and 4 bases, with 7 bases remaining between them. The CDR3 runs to 13 residues. The CDR3: CASSLVVGTEAFF. The CDR3 bases are TGCGCCAGCAGCTTGGTAGTCGGCACTGAAGCTTTCTTT.

The chain joins TRBV4-3 to TRBJ1-2; TRBD1 aligns across 11 bases. V trimming: 4 bases; J trimming: 6 bases; junction bases outside the gene matches: 7. The CDR3 length is 15 residues. Germline CDR1 reads LGHNA; CDR2 reads YSLEER. In DNA form, the CDR3 reads TGCGCCAGCAGCCGTGAGGACAGGGGGCTGGATGGCTACACCTTC. This gives the protein CASSREDRGLDGYTF.

The chain carries TRBV6-5 and TRBJ2-5, with 12 bases fitting TRBD2. Germline assignment: CDR1 MNHEY and CDR2 SVGAGI. V was clipped by 4 bases and J by 4 bases; unmatched bases: 1. The CDR3 sequence is 14 residues long. As DNA, the CDR3 is TGTGCCAGCAGTTCGGGACTAGCGGGAGAGACCCAGTACTTC. Amino acid sequence: CASSSGLAGETQYF.

The chain recombines TRBV18 with TRBJ1-1, with 10 bases matching TRBD1. With V trimmed by 3 bases and J by 3 bases, 4 bases remained unmatched. Germline values: CDR1 KGHSH, CDR2 LQKENI. The CDR3 spans 15 residues. The CDR3 here is CASSPMDRGDTEAFF. As DNA, the CDR3 is TGTGCCAGCTCACCTATGGACAGGGGGGACACTGAAGCTTTCTTT.

The J gene is TRBJ2-3, the V gene TRBV5-1; 8 bases line up with TRBD2. The J segment lost 8 bases and the V segment lost 1 base, leaving 9 bases of the junction unmatched. The CDR3 has 15 amino acids. CDR1 and CDR2 (germline): SGHRS, YFSETQ. The CDR3 region is CASSLTGGSEGTQYF. Written as DNA, the CDR3 is TGCGCCAGCAGCTTGACGGGAGGGTCAGAGGGTACGCAGTATTTT.

This chain uses TRBV18 with TRBJ2-2, with TRBD1 identical over 8 bases. Germline CDR1 KGHSH, CDR2 LQKENI. V was pared by 3 bases and J by 0 bases, with 3 bases of the junction left unmatched. This CDR3 comprises 16 residues. CDR3 residues: CASSPLQGANTGELFF. CDR3 in DNA: TGTGCCAGCTCACCTCTACAGGGGGCGAACACCGGGGAGCTGTTTTTT.